Below, 3 T cell receptor beta chains from the same sample are listed, as sequenced in a study of radiation and T cells in renal cell carcinoma. Time point in this sample: baseline pretreatment blood. The treatment was: 15 Gy SBRT to primary tumor, nephrectomy 4 weeks later. TCRdb's table, derived via immunoSEQ multiplex PCR, lists solely in-frame clones and lacks some. The repertoire has some 95,000 clones, 86% of them found once; the top ten carry over 6%. This sample comprised blood, obtained from a patient whose treatment included radiotherapy and nephrectomy. The receptors were sampled from a man over 45 with renal cell carcinoma.

The chain links TRBV27 to TRBJ1-5; no clear D. The germline CDR1 and CDR2 sequences are MNHEY and SMNVEV (reference sequence). The CDR3 is 14 amino acids. The V end was cut by 6 bases, the J end by 0 bases, with 9 bases between. CDR3: CASRDQYSNQPQHF. Here the CDR3 DNA reads TGTGCCAGCAGGGACCAATATAGCAATCAGCCCCAGCATTTT.

The CDR3 DNA reads TGTGCCAGCAGCGTACGGGACTGGGGTGAGCAGTTCTTC. Residues: CASSVRDWGEQFF. The chain joins TRBV9 to TRBJ2-1; D perhaps matches TRBD2 (6 bases). Trimming cost V 1 base and J 9 bases, with 11 bases left between them. The CDR3 is made up of 13 amino acids. CDR1 SGDLS and CDR2 YYNGEE come from the germline V gene.

The CDR3 here is CASSRGGTRGDTQYF. DNA of the CDR3: TGTGCCAGCAGCAGAGGGGGCACCCGCGGCGATACGCAGTATTTT. The chain joins TRBV6-5 to TRBJ2-3; 7 positions match TRBD1. The CDR3 covers 15 residues. Germline V gives CDR1 MNHEY, CDR2 SVGAGI. The V gene end was trimmed by 6 bases and the J gene end by 6 bases; junction bases not matched to a gene: 12.